This T cell receptor beta chain was sequenced during a study of blood T cell repertoires in COVID-19. In the original processing: Estimation of nucleated cell counts was performed using reference gene primer amplification. Sequencing used immunoSEQ multiplex PCR; TCRdb keeps in-frame clones, though not all of them. That table supplies the V and J calls and clone size; D and trimming were determined from the DNA. Here the sample spans around 370,000 clones, approximately 90% being singletons. The length of the CDR3 is 16 residues. The germline gives CDR1 SNHLY, CDR2 FYNNEI. The V end was cut by 7 bases, the J end by 1 base, with 16 bases between.

V is TRBV2 and J is TRBJ2-2; D may be TRBD2 (5 bases). What was sequenced was peripheral blood. This receptor was obtained from a woman younger than 35 who had recovered from COVID-19. The CDR3 DNA is TGTGCCAGCACCCTCCGGGTGGGGAGGAACACCGGGGAGCTGTTTTTT. Translated: CASTLRVGRNTGELFF. The full variable domain, in which reference TRBV2 and TRBJ2-2 provide the parts outside the CDR3, is EPEVTQTPSHQVTQMGQEVILRCVPISNHLYFYWYRQILGQKVEFLVSFYNNEISEKSEIFDDQFSVERPDGSNFTLKIRSTKLEDSAMYFCASTLRVGRNTGELFFGEGSRLTVL.